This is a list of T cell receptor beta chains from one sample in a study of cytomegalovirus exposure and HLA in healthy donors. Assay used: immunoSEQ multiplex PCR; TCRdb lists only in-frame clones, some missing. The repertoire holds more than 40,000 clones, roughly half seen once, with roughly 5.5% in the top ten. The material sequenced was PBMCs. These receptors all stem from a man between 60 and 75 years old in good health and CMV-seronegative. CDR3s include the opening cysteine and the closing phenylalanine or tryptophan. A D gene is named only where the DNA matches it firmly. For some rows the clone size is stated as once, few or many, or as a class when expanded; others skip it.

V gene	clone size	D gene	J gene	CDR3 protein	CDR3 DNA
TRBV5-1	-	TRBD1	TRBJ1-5	CASSSGQPNQPQHF	TGCGCCAGCAGCTCGGGACAGCCCAATCAGCCCCAGCATTTT
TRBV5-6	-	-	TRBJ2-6	CASTWGLASGANVLTF	TGTGCCAGCACATGGGGGCTAGCCTCTGGGGCCAACGTCCTGACTTTC
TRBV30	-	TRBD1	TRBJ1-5	CAWTGTGLNQPQHF	TGTGCCTGGACCGGGACAGGGCTCAATCAGCCCCAGCATTTT
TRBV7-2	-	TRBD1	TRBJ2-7	CASSSSGQLYEQYF	TGTGCCAGCAGCTCCTCGGGACAGCTCTACGAGCAGTACTTC
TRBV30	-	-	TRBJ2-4	CAAQGRGPDIQYF	TGTGCAGCCCAGGGCAGGGGCCCAGACATTCAGTACTTC
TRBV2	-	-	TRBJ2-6	CASSGFQAGANVLTF	TGTGCCAGCAGTGGTTTTCAGGCCGGGGCCAACGTCCTGACTTTC
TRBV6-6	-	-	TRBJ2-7	CASRERDFAYEQYF	TGTGCCAGCAGGGAGAGGGATTTCGCCTACGAGCAGTACTTC
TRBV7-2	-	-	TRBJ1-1	CASSSPQGGSEAFF	TGTGCCAGCAGCTCCCCACAGGGCGGGTCTGAAGCTTTCTTT
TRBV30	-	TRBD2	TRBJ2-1	CAFSLGTSHYNEQFF	TGTGCCTTCTCCCTCGGGACTAGCCACTACAATGAGCAGTTCTTC
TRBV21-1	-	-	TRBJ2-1	CASSKKGKPEQFF	TGTGCCAGCAGCAAAAAGGGGAAGCCTGAGCAGTTCTTC
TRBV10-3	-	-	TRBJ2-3	CATHGTSLREDTQYF	TGTGCCACCCATGGGACCTCGCTGCGGGAAGATACGCAGTATTTT
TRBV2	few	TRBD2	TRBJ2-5	CASKVTSGSFEHLYF	TGTGCCAGCAAGGTGACTAGCGGGAGTTTCGAGCACCTGTACTTC
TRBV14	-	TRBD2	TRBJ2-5	CASSRLAGGRETQYF	TGTGCCAGCAGCCGCCTAGCGGGAGGGCGGGAGACCCAGTACTTC
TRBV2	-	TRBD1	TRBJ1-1	CASRKTGTEAFF	TGTGCCAGCAGGAAGACAGGGACTGAAGCTTTCTTT
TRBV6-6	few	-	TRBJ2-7	CASRDSRHNPYEQYF	TGTGCCAGCAGGGATTCGAGACACAACCCCTACGAGCAGTACTTC
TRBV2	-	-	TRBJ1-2	CATKTERSGGYTF	TGTGCCACCAAAACCGAGCGGAGTGGTGGCTACACCTTC
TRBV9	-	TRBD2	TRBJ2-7	CASSALAGPNEQYF	TGTGCCAGCAGCGCACTAGCGGGGCCTAACGAGCAGTACTTC
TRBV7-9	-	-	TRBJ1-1	CASSFAGNTEAFF	TGTGCCAGCAGCTTTGCAGGGAACACTGAAGCTTTCTTT
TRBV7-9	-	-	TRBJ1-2	CASSFGQGGYTF	-
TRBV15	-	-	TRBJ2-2	CATSGPNTGELFF	TGTGCCACCAGCGGCCCGAACACCGGGGAGCTGTTTTTT
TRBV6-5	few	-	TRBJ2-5	CASTSPGRKETQYF	TGTGCCAGCACCTCCCCGGGGAGAAAAGAGACCCAGTACTTC
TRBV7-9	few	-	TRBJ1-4	CASSFGLTDEKLFF	TGTGCCAGCAGCTTCGGTTTGACAGATGAAAAACTGTTTTTT
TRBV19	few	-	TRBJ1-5	CASSQGGGNQPQHF	TGTGCCAGTAGTCAAGGGGGGGGCAATCAGCCCCAGCATTTT
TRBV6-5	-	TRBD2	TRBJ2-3	CASSRTSGRPTQYF	TGTGCCAGCAGTCGGACTAGCGGGAGGCCTACGCAGTATTTT
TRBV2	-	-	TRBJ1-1	CASMRTLNTEAFF	TGTGCCAGCATGCGGACTCTGAACACTGAAGCTTTCTTT
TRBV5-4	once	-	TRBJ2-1	CASSLNGLSYNEQFF	TGTGCCAGCAGCTTGAATGGGCTCTCCTACAATGAGCAGTTCTTC
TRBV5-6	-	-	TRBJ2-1	CASSRGTTYNEQFF	TGTGCCAGCAGCCGCGGAACGACCTACAATGAGCAGTTCTTC
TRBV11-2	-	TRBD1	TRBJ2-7	CASSYGTGGLYEQYF	TGTGCCAGCAGCTACGGGACAGGGGGCCTTTACGAGCAGTACTTC
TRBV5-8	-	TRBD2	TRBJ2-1	CASSLAGLAGGPRFF	TGTGCCAGCAGCTTGGCGGGACTAGCGGGAGGGCCGCGGTTCTTC
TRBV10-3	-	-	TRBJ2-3	CASKEGDTQYF	TGTGCCTCAAAGGAGGGCGATACGCAGTATTTT
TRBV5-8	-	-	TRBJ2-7	CASRDRGRTYEQYF	TGTGCCAGCAGGGATCGAGGGCGTACCTACGAGCAGTACTTC
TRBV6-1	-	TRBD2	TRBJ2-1	CASTSGTSGSYEQFF	TGTGCCAGCACCTCCGGGACTAGCGGGAGCTATGAGCAGTTCTTC
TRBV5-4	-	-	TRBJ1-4	CASSFAASDEKLFF	TGTGCCAGCAGCTTTGCAGCCAGCGATGAAAAACTGTTTTTT
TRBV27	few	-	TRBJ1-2	CASRPDMSHGYTF	TGTGCCAGCCGTCCCGACATGAGCCATGGCTACACCTTC
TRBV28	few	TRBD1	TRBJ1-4	CASSRGQGEKLFF	TGTGCCAGCAGCCGGGGACAGGGTGAAAAACTGTTTTTT
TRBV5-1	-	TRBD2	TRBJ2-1	CASRPGLAVSYNEQFF	TGCGCCAGCAGGCCTGGACTAGCGGTATCCTACAATGAGCAGTTCTTC
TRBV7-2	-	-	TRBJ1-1	CASSRPTGNTEAFF	TGTGCCAGCAGCCGCCCGACGGGGAACACTGAAGCTTTCTTT
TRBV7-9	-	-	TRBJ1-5	CASSLDSRINQPQHF	TGTGCCAGCAGCCTGGACAGCAGGATCAATCAGCCCCAGCATTTT
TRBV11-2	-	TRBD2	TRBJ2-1	CASSFWTGGDEQFF	TGTGCCAGCAGCTTCTGGACTGGGGGGGATGAGCAGTTCTTC
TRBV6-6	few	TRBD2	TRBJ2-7	CASSLAGGLGEQYF	TGTGCCAGCAGTTTAGCGGGAGGGCTGGGGGAGCAGTACTTC
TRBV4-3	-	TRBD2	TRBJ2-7	CASSPLAGAYEQYF	TGCGCCAGCAGCCCCCTAGCGGGAGCCTACGAGCAGTACTTC
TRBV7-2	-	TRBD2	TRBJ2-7	CASSLERGLSSYEQYF	TGTGCCAGCAGCTTAGAGCGGGGTCTGAGCTCCTACGAGCAGTACTTC
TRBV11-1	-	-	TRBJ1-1	CASSPSTDPNTEAFF	TGTGCCAGCAGCCCATCGACAGATCCGAACACTGAAGCTTTCTTT
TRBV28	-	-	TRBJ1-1	CASSLDGRTNYNTEAFF	TGTGCCAGCAGTTTGGATGGCAGGACTAACTATAACACTGAAGCTTTCTTT
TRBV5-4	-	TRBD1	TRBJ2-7	CASSWGDRRHYEQYF	TGTGCCAGCAGCTGGGGGGACAGGAGACATTACGAGCAGTACTTC
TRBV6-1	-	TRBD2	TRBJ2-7	CASSAGLAGGSEQYF	TGTGCCAGCAGTGCCGGACTAGCGGGAGGGTCCGAGCAGTACTTC
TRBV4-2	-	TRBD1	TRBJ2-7	CASSPETGSSYEQYF	TGTGCCAGCAGCCCGGAGACAGGGTCCTCCTACGAGCAGTACTTC
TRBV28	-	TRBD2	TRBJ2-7	CASTPGGSGSIHEQYF	TGTGCCAGCACCCCGGGTGGTAGCGGGAGCATCCACGAGCAGTACTTC
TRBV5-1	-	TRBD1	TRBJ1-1	CASSRTGGSTEAFF	TGCGCCAGCAGTAGGACAGGGGGAAGTACTGAAGCTTTCTTT
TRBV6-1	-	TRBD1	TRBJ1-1	CASSGQGGSEAFF	TGTGCCAGCAGCGGACAGGGAGGATCTGAAGCTTTCTTT
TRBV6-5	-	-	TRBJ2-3	CASSLGVPSTDTQYF	TGTGCCAGCAGTCTCGGGGTCCCTAGCACAGATACGCAGTATTTT